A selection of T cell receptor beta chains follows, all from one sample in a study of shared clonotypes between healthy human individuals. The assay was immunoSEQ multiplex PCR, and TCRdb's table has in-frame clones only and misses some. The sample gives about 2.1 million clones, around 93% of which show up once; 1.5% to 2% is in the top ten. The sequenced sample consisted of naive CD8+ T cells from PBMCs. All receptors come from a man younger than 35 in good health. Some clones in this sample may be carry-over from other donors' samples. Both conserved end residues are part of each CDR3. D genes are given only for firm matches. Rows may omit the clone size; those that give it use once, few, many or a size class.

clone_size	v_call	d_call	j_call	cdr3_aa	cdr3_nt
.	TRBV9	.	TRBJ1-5	CASSSGNSNQPQHF	TGTGCCAGCAGCTCAGGGAATAGCAATCAGCCCCAGCATTTT
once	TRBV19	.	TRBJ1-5	CASSRGYRNQPQHF	TGTGCCAGTAGCCGGGGATACCGCAATCAGCCCCAGCATTTT
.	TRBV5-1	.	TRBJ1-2	CASSLQDGLYGYTF	TGTGCCAGCAGCTTACAAGACGGCCTTTATGGCTACACCTTC
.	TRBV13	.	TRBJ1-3	CASSPTPRNTIYF	TGTGCCAGCAGCCCTACTCCGAGAAACACCATATATTTT
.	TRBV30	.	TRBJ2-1	CAWSVSLRNEQFF	TGTGCCTGGAGTGTATCCTTGAGGAATGAGCAGTTCTTC
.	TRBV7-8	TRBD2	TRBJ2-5	CASSLGLAGVRETQYF	TGTGCCAGCAGCCTGGGACTAGCGGGAGTGAGAGAGACCCAGTACTTC
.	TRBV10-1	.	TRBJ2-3	CASTLNRGGRHSTDTQYF	TGCGCCAGCACCCTTAACCGCGGGGGCCGTCACAGTACAGATACGCAGTATTTT
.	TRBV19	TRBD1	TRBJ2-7	CASSPGQGAAYEQYF	TGTGCCAGTAGTCCAGGACAGGGGGCCGCCTACGAGCAGTACTTC
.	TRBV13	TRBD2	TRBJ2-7	CASSPGWGGSYEQYF	TGTGCCAGCAGCCCGGGTTGGGGGGGCTCCTACGAGCAGTACTTC
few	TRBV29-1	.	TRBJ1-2	CSALAANYGYTF	TGCAGCGCCCTGGCAGCCAACTATGGCTACACCTTC
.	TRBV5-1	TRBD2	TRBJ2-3	CASSLGTSGTDTQYF	TGCGCCAGCAGCCTAGGGACTAGCGGGACAGATACGCAGTATTTT
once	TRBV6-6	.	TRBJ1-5	CASSYSRQDFNQPQHF	TGTGCCAGCAGTTACTCGAGACAGGACTTCAATCAGCCCCAGCATTTT
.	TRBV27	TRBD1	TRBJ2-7	CASSLSAITGTGNEQYF	TGTGCCAGCAGTTTATCAGCAATAACCGGGACAGGGAACGAGCAGTACTTC
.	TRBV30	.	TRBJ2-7	CAWSVFDSSYEQYF	TGTGCCTGGAGCGTGTTTGACAGCTCCTACGAGCAGTACTTC
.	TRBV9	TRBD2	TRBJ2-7	CASSNPNPPGLVIGYF	TGTGCCAGCAGCAATCCGAATCCACCGGGACTAGTAATCGGCTATTTC
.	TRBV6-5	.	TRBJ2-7	CASGLAREWYEQYF	TGTGCCAGCGGGTTGGCTCGGGAGTGGTACGAGCAGTACTTC
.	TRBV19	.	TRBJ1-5	CASTIRDSNQPQHF	TGTGCCAGTACCATCCGGGACAGCAATCAGCCCCAGCATTTT
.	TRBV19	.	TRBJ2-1	CASSIDLGPGGLASYNEQFF	TGTGCCAGTAGTATAGACTTAGGACCCGGGGGACTCGCCTCCTACAATGAGCAGTTCTTC
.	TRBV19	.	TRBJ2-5	CASSSRQAPSETQYF	TGTGCCAGTAGCTCCCGACAGGCGCCCTCAGAGACCCAGTACTTC
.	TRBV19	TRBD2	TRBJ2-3	CASSIRTSGYTDTQYF	TGTGCCAGTAGTATCCGGACTAGCGGATACACAGATACGCAGTATTTT
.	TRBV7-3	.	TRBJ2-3	CASSLTLADTQYF	TGTGCCAGCAGCCTTACCTTAGCGGATACGCAGTATTTT
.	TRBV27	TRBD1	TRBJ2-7	CASSSPGQGPPYEQYF	TGTGCCAGCAGCTCCCCAGGACAGGGCCCTCCCTACGAGCAGTACTTC
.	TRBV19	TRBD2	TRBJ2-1	CASSIAGLAGNEQFF	TGTGCCAGTAGTATAGCCGGACTAGCGGGGAATGAGCAGTTCTTC
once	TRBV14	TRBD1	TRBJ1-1	CASSLPGQVLNEAFF	TGTGCCAGCAGCCTACCCGGACAGGTGCTGAATGAAGCTTTCTTT
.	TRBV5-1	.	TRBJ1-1	CASSLYGENTEAFF	TGCGCCAGCAGCTTGTATGGGGAGAACACTGAAGCTTTCTTT
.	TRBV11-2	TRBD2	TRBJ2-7	CASSTLAGAPYEQYF	TGTGCCAGCAGCACATTAGCGGGAGCCCCCTACGAGCAGTACTTC
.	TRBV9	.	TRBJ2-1	CASSALHTHSSYNEQFF	TGTGCCAGCAGCGCCCTACATACTCACAGCTCCTACAATGAGCAGTTCTTC
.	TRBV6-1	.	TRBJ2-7	CASSERTGFPLATKQYF	TGTGCCAGCAGTGAACGCACCGGGTTCCCCCTTGCTACGAAGCAGTACTTC
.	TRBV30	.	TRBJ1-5	CAWSPGEGLGNQPQHF	TGTGCCTGGAGTCCCGGGGAGGGGTTGGGCAATCAGCCCCAGCATTTT
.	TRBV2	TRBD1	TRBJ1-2	CASSEAGGGQGENYGYTF	TGTGCCAGCAGTGAAGCCGGAGGGGGACAGGGGGAAAACTATGGCTACACCTTC
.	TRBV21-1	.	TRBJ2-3	CASSILGTGFDDTQYF	TGTGCCAGCAGCATACTGGGGACAGGTTTCGATGATACGCAGTATTTT
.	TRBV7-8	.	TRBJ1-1	CASSLKSPSNTEAFF	TGTGCCAGCAGCTTAAAATCCCCCTCGAACACTGAAGCTTTCTTT
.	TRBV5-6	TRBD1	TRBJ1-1	CASSPTGAMNTEAFF	TGTGCCAGCAGCCCGACAGGGGCGATGAACACTGAAGCTTTCTTT
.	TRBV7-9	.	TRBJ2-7	CASSLDRFYEQYF	TGTGCCAGCAGCTTAGACAGATTCTACGAGCAGTACTTC
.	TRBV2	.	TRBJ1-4	CASYRGPREKLFF	TGTGCCAGCTATCGGGGACCACGTGAAAAACTGTTTTTT
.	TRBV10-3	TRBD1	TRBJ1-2	CAISELSSGGYGYTF	TGTGCCATCAGTGAGCTGTCGTCAGGGGGCTATGGCTACACCTTC
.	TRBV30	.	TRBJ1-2	CAWGEGAGNYGYTF	TGTGCCTGGGGGGAAGGGGCTGGTAACTATGGCTACACCTTC
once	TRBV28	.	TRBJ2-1	CASNTLAQFYNEQFF	TGTGCCAGCAATACCCTCGCTCAATTTTACAATGAGCAGTTCTTC
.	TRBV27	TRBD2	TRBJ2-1	CASSFYSGTRHNEQFF	TGTGCCAGCAGTTTTTATAGCGGGACCCGTCACAATGAGCAGTTCTTC
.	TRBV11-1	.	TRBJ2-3	CASSLVTGYPTDTQYF	TGTGCCAGCAGCTTAGTGACAGGCTATCCCACAGATACGCAGTATTTT
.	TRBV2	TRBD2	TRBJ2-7	CASSENYGGTYEQYF	TGTGCCAGCAGTGAAAATTACGGGGGGACCTACGAGCAGTACTTC
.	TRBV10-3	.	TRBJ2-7	CAITPAGNSYEQYF	TGTGCCATCACTCCCGCCGGGAACTCCTACGAGCAGTACTTC
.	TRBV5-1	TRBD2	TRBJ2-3	CASSLGRGSGSTDTQYF	TGCGCCAGCAGCTTGGGGCGAGGTAGCGGGAGCACAGATACGCAGTATTTT
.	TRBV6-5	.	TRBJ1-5	CASSYSGVLGQPQHF	TGTGCCAGCAGTTACTCCGGTGTTCTCGGTCAGCCCCAGCATTTT
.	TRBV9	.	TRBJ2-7	CASSAEGGTPSYEQYF	TGTGCCAGCAGCGCAGAGGGCGGGACTCCCTCCTACGAGCAGTACTTC
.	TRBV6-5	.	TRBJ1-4	CASSSGATNEKLFF	TGTGCCAGCAGCTCCGGCGCTACTAATGAAAAACTGTTTTTT
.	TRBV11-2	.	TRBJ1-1	CASSLPRLTSVNTEAFF	TGTGCCAGCAGCTTACCCAGGCTAACAAGCGTGAACACTGAAGCTTTCTTT
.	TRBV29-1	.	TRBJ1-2	CSAIGMGHLNYGYTF	TGCAGCGCGATTGGAATGGGACATCTTAACTATGGCTACACCTTC
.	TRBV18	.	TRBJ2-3	CASSQGRMDTQYF	TGTGCCAGCTCCCAAGGACGGATGGATACGCAGTATTTT
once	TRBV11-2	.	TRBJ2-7	CASSLETGSREQYF	TGTGCCAGCAGCTTGGAAACAGGGTCTCGGGAGCAGTACTTC
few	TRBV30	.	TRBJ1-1	CAWSVVPNTEAFF	TGTGCCTGGAGTGTTGTCCCGAACACTGAAGCTTTCTTT
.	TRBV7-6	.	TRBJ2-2	CASSLETWGAGELFF	TGTGCCAGCAGCTTAGAGACTTGGGGGGCCGGGGAGCTGTTTTTT
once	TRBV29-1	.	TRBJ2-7	CSVRTGNHEQYF	TGCAGCGTCAGAACAGGGAATCACGAGCAGTACTTC
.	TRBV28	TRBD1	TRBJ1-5	CASRVQGHYSNQPQHF	TGTGCCAGCAGAGTACAGGGGCACTATAGCAATCAGCCCCAGCATTTT